The 10 T cell receptor beta chains below come from one sample, sequenced in a study of cytomegalovirus exposure and HLA in healthy donors. PCR amplification relied on 60 Vbeta primers (plus 13 Jbeta primers). Clones were sequenced by immunoSEQ multiplex PCR, and TCRdb holds only the in-frame ones, with some missing. Altogether about 98,000 clones are present, roughly 82% being singletons, with the ten largest covering approximately 8.4%. The sample taken for sequencing was PBMCs. The receptors were sampled from a human donor in good health.

The gene calls are TRBV5-1 and TRBJ2-7; TRBD1 aligns across 11 bases. CDR1 is SGHRS and CDR2 is YFSETQ in the germline V gene. Losses at the gene ends were 3 bases for V and 2 bases for J; bases not matched to a gene: 4. CDR3 length: 15 residues. The CDR3 DNA follows: TGCGCCAGCAGCTCGGGACAGGGGGTTGCCTACGAGCAGTACTTC. As protein: CASSSGQGVAYEQYF.

This chain uses TRBV29-1 with TRBJ2-7; perhaps TRBD2 as D (6 bases). CDR3 length: 11 residues. CDR1 is SQVTM and CDR2 is ANQGSEA in the germline V gene. Trimming stripped 8 bases from V and 5 bases from J, with 13 bases between. This chain's CDR3 is CSSARGHEQYF. CDR3 in DNA: TGCAGCTCGGCGCGGGGCCACGAGCAGTACTTC.

CDR3 region: CASRMGENYNEQFF. In DNA, the CDR3 is TGTGCCAGCAGGATGGGCGAAAACTACAATGAGCAGTTCTTC. The chain recombines TRBV6-6 with TRBJ2-1; D is unresolved. This CDR3 comprises 14 residues. Trimming left V 6 bases short and J 3 bases short, with 12 bases between. From germline, CDR1 is MNHNY and CDR2 SVGAGI (reference sequence).

The chain has TRBV6-4 and TRBJ1-5; D gene uncertain. This CDR3 has 14 residues. Germline lookup yields CDR1 MRHNA and CDR2 SNTAGT. V gave up 3 bases and J gave up 2 bases, with 8 bases separating them. As DNA, the CDR3 is TGTGCCAGCAGTGAGGAGGGAGGCAATCAGCCCCAGCATTTT. This encodes CASSEEGGNQPQHF.

The chain has TRBV27 and TRBJ2-7; 8 nucleotides agree with TRBD1. This CDR3 has 15 amino acids. Germline V gene lookup returns CDR1 MNHEY and CDR2 SMNVEV (reference sequence). Trimming took 4 bases from V and 9 from J; bases not matched to a gene: 14. The CDR3 sequence: CASSSSDRANHRQYF. The CDR3 coding sequence is TGTGCCAGCAGTTCCTCGGACAGGGCTAACCACAGGCAGTACTTC.

This CDR3 is CASSMTSVMGEQFF. The DNA for the CDR3 is TGTGCCAGCAGCATGACTAGCGTGATGGGTGAGCAGTTCTTC. The chain joins TRBV11-3 to TRBJ2-1; 8 bases match TRBD2. The CDR3 sequence is 14 residues long. The V gene's germline CDR1 is SGHNT and CDR2 YENEEA. Trimming took 5 bases from V and 9 from J; bases not matched to a gene: 9.

The chain links TRBV30 to TRBJ1-1; D is undetermined. The V and J ends lost 5 bases and 0 bases respectively, with 10 bases between them. Per germline, CDR1 GTSNPN and CDR2 SVGIG (reference sequence). The CDR3 is 13 residues long. Written as DNA, the CDR3 is TGTGCCTGGTCTCCCTTAGTGAACACTGAAGCTTTCTTT. Residues: CAWSPLVNTEAFF.

This clone came up once. The chain joins TRBV5-4 to TRBJ1-2, with TRBD1 identical over 10 bases. The CDR3 covers 17 residues. Germline V CDR1 and CDR2: SGHNT, YYREEE (reference sequence). V gave up 3 bases and J gave up 0 bases; unmatched junction bases: 8. Here the CDR3 DNA reads TGTGCCAGCAGCTCCCCGGGACAGGGGCTTACTAACTATGGCTACACCTTC. It specifies CASSSPGQGLTNYGYTF.

V gene TRBV10-3 combines with J gene TRBJ2-3; TRBD2 is a possible D gene (5 bases). V lost 11 bases and J 6 bases, leaving 18 bases between the germline ends. Germline V gene data show CDR1 as ENHRY and CDR2 as SYGVKD. The CDR3 extends over 13 amino acids. The DNA for the CDR3 is TGTGCCGCTCACAACGGGATCCTCGATACGCAGTATTTT. Its translation is CAAHNGILDTQYF.

The V call is TRBV7-9, the J call TRBJ1-1; D remains ambiguous. This CDR3 contains 13 residues. Germline CDR1 SEHNR, CDR2 FQNEAQ (reference sequence). The V end was cut by 2 bases, the J end by 0 bases, with 4 bases between. The CDR3 nucleotides read TGTGCCAGCAGCTTATCGGTGAACACTGAAGCTTTCTTT. Translating gives CASSLSVNTEAFF.